Sequencing of this T cell receptor (beta chain) was carried out in a study of blood T cells in healthy people across ages. Study-wide results and limits: Per million T cells, TCR beta diversity dropped about linearly as age rose.

This clonotype has at least ten counts. The antigen is undetermined. A sample-barcoded 5' primer and a J-beta primer mix were used in a second PCR of roughly 7 to 12 cycles. Each cDNA molecule, via a template-switch adaptor with 12 random nucleotides, was tagged. There were at least 3 million CDR3-containing paired-end reads obtained from each sample. One entry per CDR3 protein results from TCRdb running MiXCR on the 5' RACE reads. The sample yields around 1,500,000 distinct CDR3 sequences, 28% seen once. Trimming at V came to 5 bases and at J to 1 base, leaving 6 bases not matched to a gene. In germline, CDR1 is SGHTA, CDR2 FQGNSA. The CDR3 runs to 15 residues.

The receptor was derived from a woman aged 30 to 39 in good health. The V and J genes are TRBV7-2 and TRBJ2-7, with TRBD2 identical over 9 bases. Sequenced material: blood. The CDR3 protein is CASSKQTSGSYEQYF. CDR3 nucleotides: TGTGCCAGCAGCAAACAGACTAGCGGATCCTACGAGCAGTACTTC.